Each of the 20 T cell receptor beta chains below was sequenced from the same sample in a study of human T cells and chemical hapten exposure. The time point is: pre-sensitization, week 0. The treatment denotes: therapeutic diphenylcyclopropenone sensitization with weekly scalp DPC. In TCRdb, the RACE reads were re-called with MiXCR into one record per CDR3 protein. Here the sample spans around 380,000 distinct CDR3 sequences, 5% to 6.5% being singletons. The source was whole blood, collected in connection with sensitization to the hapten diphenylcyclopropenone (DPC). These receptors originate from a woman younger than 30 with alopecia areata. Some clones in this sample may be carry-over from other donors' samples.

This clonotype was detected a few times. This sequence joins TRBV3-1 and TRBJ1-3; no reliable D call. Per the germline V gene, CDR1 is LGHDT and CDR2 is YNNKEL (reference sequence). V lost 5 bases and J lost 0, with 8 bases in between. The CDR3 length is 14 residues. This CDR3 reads CASSSPVSGNTIYF. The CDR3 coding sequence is TGTGCCAGCAGCTCCCCGGTCTCTGGAAACACCATATATTTT.

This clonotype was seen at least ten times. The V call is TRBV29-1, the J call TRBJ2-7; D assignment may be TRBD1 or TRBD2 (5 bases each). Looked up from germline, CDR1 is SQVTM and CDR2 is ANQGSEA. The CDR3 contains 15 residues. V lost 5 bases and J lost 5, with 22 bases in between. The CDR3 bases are TGCAGCGTTCCAGGGTTCAGAGGGGTCCCCAACGAGCAGTACTTC. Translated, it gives CSVPGFRGVPNEQYF.

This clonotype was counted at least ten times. CDR3 nucleotides: TGTGCCAGCAGACTTAGGCGAACAGGAAAGGCAGATACGCAGTATTTT. It translates to CASRLRRTGKADTQYF. This chain links TRBV7-8 with TRBJ2-3, with a tentative D call TRBD1 (5 bases). Trimming stripped 6 bases from V and 4 bases from J, with 20 bases between. The germline V gene encodes CDR1 SGHVS and CDR2 FQNEAQ. CDR3 size: 16 residues.

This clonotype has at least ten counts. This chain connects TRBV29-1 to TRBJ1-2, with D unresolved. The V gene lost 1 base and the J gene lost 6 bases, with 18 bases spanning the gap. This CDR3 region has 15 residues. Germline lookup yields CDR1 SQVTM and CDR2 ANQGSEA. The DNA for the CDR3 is TGCAGCGTTGAAGGAGTATCTACGGGTCGAGATGGCTACACCTTC. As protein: CSVEGVSTGRDGYTF.

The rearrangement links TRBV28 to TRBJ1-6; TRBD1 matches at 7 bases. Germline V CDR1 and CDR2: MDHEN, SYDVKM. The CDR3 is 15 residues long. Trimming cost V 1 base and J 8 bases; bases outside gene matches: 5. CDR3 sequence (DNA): TGTGCCAGCAGTTTATATCTGCAGGGGGATTCACCCCTCCACTTT. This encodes CASSLYLQGDSPLHF. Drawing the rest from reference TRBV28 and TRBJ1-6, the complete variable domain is DVKVTQSSRYLVKRTGEKVFLECVQDMDHENMFWYRQDPGLGLRLIYFSYDVKMKEKGDIPEGYSVSREKKERFSLILESASTNQTSMYLCASSLYLQGDSPLHFGNGTRLTVT.

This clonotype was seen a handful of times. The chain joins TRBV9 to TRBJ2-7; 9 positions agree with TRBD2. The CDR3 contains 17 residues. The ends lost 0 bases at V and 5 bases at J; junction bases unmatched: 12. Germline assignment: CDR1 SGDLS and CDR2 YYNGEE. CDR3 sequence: CASSVGAERLAVHEQYF. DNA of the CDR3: TGTGCCAGCAGCGTAGGGGCGGAGAGACTAGCGGTCCACGAGCAGTACTTC.

CDR3 DNA: TGTGCCAGCAGGGGGGACAACACTATGGGTTCACCCCTCCACTTT. Residues: CASRGDNTMGSPLHF. The chain employs TRBV6-1 and TRBJ1-6; D possibly corresponds to TRBD1 (6 bases). CDR1 is MNHNS and CDR2 is SASEGT in the germline V gene. Between the trimmed V and J ends, which lost 6 bases and 9 bases, there was a span of 18 bases. The CDR3 extends over 15 amino acids.

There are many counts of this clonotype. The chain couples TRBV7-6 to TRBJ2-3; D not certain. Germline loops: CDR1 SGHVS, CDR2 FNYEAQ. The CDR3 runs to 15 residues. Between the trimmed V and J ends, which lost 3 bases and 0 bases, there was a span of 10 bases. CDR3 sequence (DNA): TGTGCCAGCAGCTTGCCGGGCCATAGCACAGATACGCAGTATTTT. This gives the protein CASSLPGHSTDTQYF.

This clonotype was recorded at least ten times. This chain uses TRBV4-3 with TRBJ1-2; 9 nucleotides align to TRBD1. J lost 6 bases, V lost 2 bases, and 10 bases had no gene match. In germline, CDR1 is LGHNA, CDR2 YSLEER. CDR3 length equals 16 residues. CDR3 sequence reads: CASSQTPQGALDGYTF. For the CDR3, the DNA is TGCGCCAGCAGCCAAACCCCACAGGGGGCGCTGGATGGCTACACCTTC.

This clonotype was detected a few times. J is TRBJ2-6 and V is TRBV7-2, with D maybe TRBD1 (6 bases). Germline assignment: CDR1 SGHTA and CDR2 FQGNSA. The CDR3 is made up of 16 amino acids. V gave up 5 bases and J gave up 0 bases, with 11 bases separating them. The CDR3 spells CASSRRGFSGANVLTF. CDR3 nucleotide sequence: TGTGCCAGCAGCCGAAGGGGGTTCTCTGGGGCCAACGTCCTGACTTTC.

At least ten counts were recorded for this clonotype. Here the CDR3 reads CASSSTGTGLNNEQFF. CDR3 DNA: TGTGCCAGCAGTTCCACCGGGACAGGGTTAAACAATGAGCAGTTCTTC. This chain links TRBV28 with TRBJ2-1; TRBD1 matches at 9 bases. Germline-derived CDR1 and CDR2 are MDHEN and SYDVKM. The CDR3 consists of 16 residues. With 4 bases clipped from V and 5 bases from J, the junction kept 9 bases outside the gene matches.

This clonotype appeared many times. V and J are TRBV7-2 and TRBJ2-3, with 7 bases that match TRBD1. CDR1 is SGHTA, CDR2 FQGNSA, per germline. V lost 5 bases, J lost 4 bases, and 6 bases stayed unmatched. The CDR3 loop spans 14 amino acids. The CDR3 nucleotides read TGTGCCAGCAGCAGGGACAGAGGTGCAGATACGCAGTATTTT. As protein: CASSRDRGADTQYF.

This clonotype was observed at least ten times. CDR3 sequence (DNA): TGTGCCATCAGTGTCACCGGGGCCACCACAGATACGCAGTATTTT. Protein: CAISVTGATTDTQYF. The chain joins TRBV10-3 to TRBJ2-3; either TRBD1 or TRBD2 may fit D (5 bases each). V was trimmed by 4 bases and J by 2 bases, leaving 13 bases between them. CDR3 length: 15 residues. From germline, CDR1 is ENHRY and CDR2 SYGVKD.

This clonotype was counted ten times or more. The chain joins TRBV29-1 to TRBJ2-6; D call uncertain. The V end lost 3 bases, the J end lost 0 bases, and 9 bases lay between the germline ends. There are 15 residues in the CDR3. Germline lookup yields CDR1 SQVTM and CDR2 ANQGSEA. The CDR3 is CSVDETSSGANVLTF. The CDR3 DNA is TGCAGCGTTGATGAGACCAGCTCTGGGGCCAACGTCCTGACTTTC. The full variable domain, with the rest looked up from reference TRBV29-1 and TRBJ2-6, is SAVISQKPSRDICQRGTSLTIQCQVDSQVTMMFWYRQQPGQSLTLIATANQGSEATYESGFVIDKFPISRPNLTFSTLTVSNMSPEDSSIYLCSVDETSSGANVLTFGAGSRLTVL.

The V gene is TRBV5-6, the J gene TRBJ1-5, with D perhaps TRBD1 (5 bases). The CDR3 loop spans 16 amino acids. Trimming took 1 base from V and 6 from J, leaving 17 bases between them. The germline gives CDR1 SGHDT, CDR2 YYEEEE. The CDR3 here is CASSLSGDSQAQPQHF. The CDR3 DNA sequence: TGTGCCAGCAGCTTGTCGGGGGACTCGCAGGCTCAGCCCCAGCATTTT.

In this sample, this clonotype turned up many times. CDR3 bases: TGTGCCAGCAGCTCAGGCCCCGGTGGCCAGCCCCAGCATTTT. This encodes CASSSGPGGQPQHF. The chain carries TRBV7-2 and TRBJ1-5, with unresolved D. The CDR3 spans 14 residues. From germline, CDR1 is SGHTA and CDR2 FQGNSA. V was clipped by 4 bases and J by 7 bases, with 14 bases between them.

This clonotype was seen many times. The CDR3 DNA follows: TGTGCCAGCAGCTCTTGGACAGGGAGGCATAGCAATCAGCCCCAGCATTTT. It is translated as CASSSWTGRHSNQPQHF. This chain joins TRBV13 and TRBJ1-5, with 8 bases that match TRBD1. Germline loops: CDR1 PRHDT, CDR2 FYEKMQ (reference sequence). V lost 4 bases, J lost 0 bases, and 8 bases stayed unmatched. The CDR3 is 17 residues long.

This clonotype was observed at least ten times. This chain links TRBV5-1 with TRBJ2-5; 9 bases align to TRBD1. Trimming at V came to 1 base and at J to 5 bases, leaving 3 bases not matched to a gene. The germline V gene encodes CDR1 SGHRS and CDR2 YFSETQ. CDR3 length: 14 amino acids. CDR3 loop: CASSLLGQGETQYF. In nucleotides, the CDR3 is TGCGCCAGCAGCTTGCTGGGACAGGGTGAGACCCAGTACTTC.

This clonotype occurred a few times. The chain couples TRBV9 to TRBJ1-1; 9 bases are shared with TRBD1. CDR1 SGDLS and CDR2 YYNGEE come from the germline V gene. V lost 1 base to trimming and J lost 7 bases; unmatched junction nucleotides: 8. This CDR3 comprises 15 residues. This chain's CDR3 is CASSVQQGALGEAFF. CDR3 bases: TGTGCCAGCAGCGTACAACAGGGGGCTCTGGGTGAAGCTTTCTTT.

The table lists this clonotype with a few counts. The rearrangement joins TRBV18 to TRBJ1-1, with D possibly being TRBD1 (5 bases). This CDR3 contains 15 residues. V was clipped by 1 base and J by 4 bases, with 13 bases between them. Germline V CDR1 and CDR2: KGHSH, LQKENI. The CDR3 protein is CASSPRGGGTTEAFF. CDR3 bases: TGTGCCAGCTCACCACGTGGAGGTGGGACCACTGAAGCTTTCTTT.